This entry lists 19 T cell receptor beta chains sequenced from one sample in a study of T-cell reconstitution after alpha-beta-depleted transplantation in children. For TCRbeta, the library was prepared with unique molecular identifiers. TCRdb ran MiXCR on the PCR reads and lists one entry per CDR3 protein. There are about a million distinct CDR3 sequences in the sample; around 30% occur only once, and roughly 30% lies in the top ten. The starting material was PBMCs, mostly from graft donor cells, obtained 360 days after TCRalphabeta/CD19-depleted stem cell transplant. Every receptor here comes from a boy younger than two who had a stem cell transplant for SCID, so the T cells may come from the graft donor.

This clonotype was observed a few times. This chain links TRBV14 with TRBJ2-5; the D gene is possibly TRBD2 (7 bases). Germline V gene lookup returns CDR1 SGHDN and CDR2 FVKESK. V gave up 3 bases and J gave up 2 bases, with 16 bases separating them. CDR3 length equals 16 residues. The CDR3 here is CASSQTPGGPQETQYF. The CDR3, as DNA: TGTGCCAGCAGCCAGACACCCGGGGGGCCTCAAGAGACCCAGTACTTC. Looking up the rest from reference TRBV14 and TRBJ2-5 gives the full variable domain: EAGVTQFPSHSVIEKGQTVTLRCDPISGHDNLYWYRRVMGKEIKFLLHFVKESKQDESGMPNNRFLAERTGGTYSTLKVQPAELEDSGVYFCASSQTPGGPQETQYFGPGTRLLVL.

The chain links TRBV6-5 to TRBJ1-3, with unresolved D. This CDR3 has 14 residues. V was clipped by 1 base and J by 1 base, with 5 bases between them. Germline-derived CDR1 and CDR2 are MNHEY and SVGAGI. CDR3: CASSYLGSGNTIYF. In nucleotides, the CDR3 is TGTGCCAGCAGTTACTTGGGTTCTGGAAACACCATATATTTT.

V and J are TRBV6-5 and TRBJ2-1; 8 nucleotides align to TRBD2. The CDR3 consists of 18 residues. J gave up 4 bases and V 2 bases, and 13 bases lay outside the gene matches. The V gene's germline CDR1 is MNHEY and CDR2 SVGAGI. The CDR3 spells CASSYATPLSGGYNEQFF. The CDR3 DNA reads as TGTGCCAGCAGTTACGCGACCCCTTTATCGGGGGGGTACAATGAGCAGTTCTTC.

This clonotype was detected a few times. This rearrangement joins TRBV6-5 to TRBJ2-7; no definite D call. There are 14 residues in the CDR3. Germline V gene data show CDR1 as MNHEY and CDR2 as SVGAGI. V shed 0 bases and J shed 7 bases, with 13 bases lying between them. CDR3 nucleotides: TGTGCCAGCAGTTACTCCGACCGGGCGGAGGAGCAGTACTTC. It is translated as CASSYSDRAEEQYF.

This rearrangement joins TRBV20-1 to TRBJ1-1; D unclear. The CDR3 is 13 amino acids. Germline-derived CDR1 and CDR2 are DFQATT and SNEGSKA (reference sequence). V lost 2 bases and J 1 base, leaving 8 bases between the germline ends. The CDR3 loop is CSARFHSNTEAFF. In DNA form, the CDR3 reads TGCAGTGCTAGATTCCACTCGAACACTGAAGCTTTCTTT.

The chain joins TRBV27 to TRBJ1-1; D unresolved. The CDR3 sequence is 14 residues long. V lost 8 bases and J lost 0, with 13 bases in between. Germline-derived CDR1 and CDR2 are MNHEY and SMNVEV (reference sequence). This CDR3 reads CASGLHGMNTEAFF. The CDR3 DNA sequence: TGTGCCAGCGGACTCCACGGGATGAACACTGAAGCTTTCTTT.

CDR3 sequence: CASSLNRHEQYF. The DNA of the CDR3 is TGTGCCAGCAGCCTGAACCGACACGAGCAGTACTTC. The genes are TRBV5-6 and TRBJ2-7; D gene uncertain. Germline V gene lookup returns CDR1 SGHDT and CDR2 YYEEEE. V lost 4 bases, J lost 5 bases, and 10 bases lay in between. This CDR3 spans 12 amino acids.

V and J are TRBV29-1 and TRBJ2-1, with 7 bases identical to TRBD1. CDR3 length: 15 residues. J lost 4 bases, V lost 2 bases, and 8 bases had no gene match. Germline V CDR1 and CDR2: SQVTM, ANQGSEA. The CDR3 coding sequence is TGCAGCGTTGAAAGGACAGGCCTAGCATACAATGAGCAGTTCTTC. Its translation: CSVERTGLAYNEQFF.

V gene TRBV20-1 combines with J gene TRBJ1-2, with a possible D match to TRBD1 (6 bases). CDR1 is DFQATT, CDR2 SNEGSKA, per germline (reference sequence). CDR3 length: 12 amino acids. V was trimmed by 0 bases and J by 8 bases, leaving 10 bases between them. CDR3 sequence reads: CSAREGGLGYTF. CDR3 in DNA: TGCAGTGCTAGAGAGGGGGGGCTAGGCTACACCTTC.

V gene TRBV7-8 combines with J gene TRBJ2-1; weak D call: TRBD1 (5 bases). Germline-derived CDR1 and CDR2 are SGHVS and FQNEAQ. Trimming pared 0 bases from V and 5 bases from J, leaving 23 bases between. The CDR3 consists of 19 residues. The CDR3 bases are TGTGCCAGCAGCTTAGCACAGGTCTCCCTAAGGTGGAGTGACAATGAGCAGTTCTTC. It translates to CASSLAQVSLRWSDNEQFF.

The sample holds a few counts of this clonotype. The chain combines TRBV20-1 with TRBJ2-7; possibly TRBD2 for D (5 bases). V was shortened by 1 base and J by 3 bases, with 16 bases between the two germline ends. Per germline, CDR1 DFQATT and CDR2 SNEGSKA (reference sequence). The CDR3 consists of 15 residues. This chain's CDR3 is CSARVGSVVGYEQYF. The CDR3 bases are TGCAGTGCTAGAGTGGGTAGCGTGGTAGGCTACGAGCAGTACTTC.

This chain links TRBV29-1 with TRBJ2-2; TRBD1 matches at 8 bases. The CDR3 spans 17 residues. Germline lookup yields CDR1 SQVTM and CDR2 ANQGSEA. Germline trimming cut 2 bases from V and 1 base from J; bases unmatched to any gene: 9. The CDR3, as DNA: TGCAGCGTTGAATTGCGAAGGACAGGGAAGAACACCGGGGAGCTGTTTTTT. Residues: CSVELRRTGKNTGELFF.

CDR3 in DNA: TGTGCCAGCAGTTTTTATCGGACGGGCTACGAGCAGTACTTC. It translates to CASSFYRTGYEQYF. This sequence joins TRBV12-3 or TRBV12-4 and TRBJ2-7; D is undetermined. V lost 3 bases, J lost 3 bases, and 12 bases lay in between. The CDR3 runs 14 residues.

The J gene is TRBJ1-1, the V gene TRBV5-6; no clear D. This CDR3 is built from 12 residues. Germline CDR1 SGHDT, CDR2 YYEEEE. Trimming left V 8 bases short and J 8 bases short, with 16 bases between. The CDR3 DNA reads TGTGCCAGTGAGAATTGGCAGCGAGAAGCTTTCTTT. Its translation: CASENWQREAFF.

This chain joins TRBV11-2 and TRBJ2-5; 10 bases agree with TRBD2. The CDR3 contains 16 residues. The ends lost 4 bases at V and 4 bases at J; junction bases unmatched: 9. Looked up from germline, CDR1 is SGHAT and CDR2 is FQNNGV. The CDR3 DNA is TGTGCCAGCAGCTCCTTTATAGCGGGGGGCCCAGAGACCCAGTACTTC. It is translated as CASSSFIAGGPETQYF.

In this sample, this clonotype turned up a few times. The genes are TRBV7-6 and TRBJ1-2, with D perhaps TRBD1 (6 bases). CDR1 is SGHVS and CDR2 is FNYEAQ in the germline V gene. The CDR3 runs to 15 residues. V lost 4 bases and J 0 bases, leaving 12 bases between the germline ends. DNA for the CDR3: TGTGCCAGCAGCTCCGGGGGGGCAGCTAACTATGGCTACACCTTC. This sequence encodes CASSSGGAANYGYTF. Variable domain in full (rest from reference TRBV7-6 and TRBJ1-2): GAGVSQSPRYKVTKRGQDVALRCDPISGHVSLYWYRQALGQGPEFLTYFNYEAQQDKSGLPNDRFSAERPEGSISTLTIQRTEQRDSAMYRCASSSGGAANYGYTFGSGTRLTVV.

The chain recombines TRBV29-1 with TRBJ1-2; TRBD1 agrees at 9 bases. The CDR3 covers 12 residues. After removal of 7 bases from V and 4 bases from J, the junction contained 4 bases not matched to a gene. CDR1 is SQVTM, CDR2 ANQGSEA, per germline. The CDR3 coding sequence is TGCAGCGCCGGGACAGGGTTCTATGGCTACACCTTC. Residues: CSAGTGFYGYTF.

This clonotype was observed once. This chain uses TRBV11-2 with TRBJ1-4; D gene unclear. V lost 6 bases to trimming and J lost 4 bases, with 21 bases between them. Germline loops: CDR1 SGHAT, CDR2 FQNNGV. The CDR3 loop spans 17 amino acids. CDR3 coding DNA: TGTGCCAGCAGACTACTAAGAGGCGGCGACAATAATGAAAAACTGTTTTTT. Translated: CASRLLRGGDNNEKLFF.

This clonotype was recorded a few times. J is TRBJ1-1 and V is TRBV12-3 or TRBV12-4; D is uncertain. The CDR3 extends over 14 amino acids. The V and J ends lost 4 bases and 1 base respectively, with 10 bases between them. The CDR3 spells CASSWGGPNTEAFF. CDR3 in DNA: TGTGCCAGCAGTTGGGGAGGCCCGAACACTGAAGCTTTCTTT.